One T cell receptor (beta chain) is described in this entry. What it binds is unknown. The sample originates from a study of T cell responses to AZD1222 COVID-19 vaccine. The table came from immunoSEQ multiplex PCR; TCRdb's copy has only in-frame clones and leaves some out. The sample holds around 110,000 clones, 70% to 90% seen once. Study findings and constraints: Of the AZD1222 recipients, only 5 or 6 were seropositive at baseline. A mostly white British donor set with more females was recruited, and clonal diversity was possibly underestimated.

Trimming removed 2 bases from V and 6 bases from J, with 15 bases in between. The CDR3 is 16 residues long. Germline values: CDR1 SGHRS, CDR2 YFSETQ. The chain couples TRBV5-1 to TRBJ1-6; TRBD1 is a possible D gene (6 bases). The source was peripheral blood, collected on day 0 of MenACWY control vaccination. The sequence came from an adult in good health. CDR3: CASSFTGRNLNSPLHF. CDR3 DNA sequence: TGCGCCAGCAGCTTTACAGGGCGCAACCTTAATTCACCCCTCCACTTT.